The 16 T cell receptor beta chains below all came from one sample that was sequenced in a study of blood T cell repertoires in COVID-19. Profiled with immunoSEQ multiplex PCR; TCRdb holds only in-frame clones, not every one. The table records about 120,000 clones, about nine tenths of them present only once. The sequencing sample was made of peripheral blood. These receptors originate from a man in his forties with acute or convalescent COVID-19.

This chain joins TRBV5-4 and TRBJ1-1; perhaps TRBD1 as D (5 bases). Germline CDR1 and CDR2: SGHNT and YYREEE (reference sequence). The CDR3 spans 14 residues. The V end was cut by 4 bases, the J end by 2 bases, with 12 bases between. CDR3 residues: CASSRATANTEAFF. CDR3 DNA: TGTGCCAGCAGCCGGGCGACAGCCAACACTGAAGCTTTCTTT.

The chain recombines TRBV19 with TRBJ1-6; 11 bases line up with TRBD1. This CDR3 contains 15 residues. Germline CDR1 and CDR2: LNHDA and SQIVND (reference sequence). V dropped 5 bases and J dropped 11; count of bases not matched to a gene: 8. The CDR3 reads CASSPRDRGNPPLHF. As DNA, the CDR3 is TGTGCCAGTAGTCCCCGGGACAGGGGGAATCCACCCCTCCACTTT.

The chain couples TRBV7-9 to TRBJ2-1; 10 bases match TRBD2. Germline V gene data show CDR1 as SEHNR and CDR2 as FQNEAQ (reference sequence). CDR3 length: 17 amino acids. V gave up 1 base and J gave up 4 bases; unmatched junction bases: 7. CDR3: CASSLVSGGLGYNEQFF. DNA of the CDR3: TGTGCCAGCAGCTTAGTTAGCGGGGGGCTGGGTTACAATGAGCAGTTCTTC.

This clone was counted a single time. The genes are TRBV30 and TRBJ1-5; 9 bases fit TRBD1. Germline V gives CDR1 GTSNPN, CDR2 SVGIG (reference sequence). The CDR3 length is 14 residues. J gave up 5 bases and V 0 bases, and 2 bases lay outside the gene matches. This chain's CDR3 is CAWSVRDRDQPQHF. CDR3 DNA: TGTGCCTGGAGTGTCCGGGACAGGGATCAGCCCCAGCATTTT.

Here the CDR3 reads CASSVALRQPNYGYTF. CDR3 in DNA: TGTGCCAGCAGCGTAGCCTTAAGACAGCCTAACTATGGCTACACCTTC. The V call is TRBV9, the J call TRBJ1-2, with a possible D match to TRBD1 (5 bases). The CDR3 is 16 residues long. CDR1 and CDR2 from the germline V gene are SGDLS and YYNGEE. V was shortened by 0 bases and J by 0 bases, with 12 bases between the two germline ends.

V usage is TRBV11-2 and J usage is TRBJ2-3; 10 bases align to TRBD1. The CDR3 spans 16 residues. Germline assignment: CDR1 SGHAT and CDR2 FQNNGV. The V segment lost 0 bases and the J segment 5 bases; nucleotides outside the gene matches: 5. In DNA, the CDR3 is TGTGCCAGCAGCTTAGATCTAGGGACAGGGGTAGATACGCAGTATTTT. Protein product: CASSLDLGTGVDTQYF.

In its sample, this clone was seen a few times. No conserved phenylalanine or tryptophan is present at the end of the CDR3, so a read error is the likely explanation. It is unclear where the CDR3 begins or ends on the DNA, so no DNA is shown, and the CDR3 is as TCRdb lists it. V is TRBV19 and J is TRBJ1-1; the listed D gene, TRBD1, was not tested against the DNA. The CDR3 is 8 amino acids in total, end residues counted. Germline V lookup: CDR1 LNHDA, CDR2 SQIVND (reference sequence). CDR3: CASSISRG.

The rearrangement uses TRBV7-9 and TRBJ2-5; D possibly corresponds to TRBD1 (6 bases). From germline, CDR1 is SEHNR and CDR2 FQNEAQ (reference sequence). The CDR3 covers 16 residues. Trimming stripped 4 bases from V and 3 bases from J, with 18 bases between. CDR3: CASSSPRVEGEETQYF. The DNA of the CDR3 is TGTGCCAGCAGCTCCCCGAGGGTCGAGGGGGAAGAGACCCAGTACTTC.

The chain employs TRBV7-6 and TRBJ2-5, with D possibly TRBD1 on 6 matching bases. The germline V gene encodes CDR1 SGHVS and CDR2 FNYEAQ. The germline V and J ends were trimmed by 1 base and 5 bases, with 11 bases remaining between them. This CDR3 is built from 14 residues. Here the CDR3 reads CASSLGQAGETQYF. Here the CDR3 DNA reads TGTGCCAGCAGCTTAGGACAGGCCGGGGAGACCCAGTACTTC. The variable domain in full, completed from reference TRBV7-6 and TRBJ2-5, reads GAGVSQSPRYKVTKRGQDVALRCDPISGHVSLYWYRQALGQGPEFLTYFNYEAQQDKSGLPNDRFSAERPEGSISTLTIQRTEQRDSAMYRCASSLGQAGETQYFGPGTRLLVL.

The rearrangement uses TRBV11-2 and TRBJ1-1, with no clear D. The CDR3 extends over 19 amino acids. Trimming removed 0 bases at V and 2 bases at J, with 22 bases between. Germline assignment: CDR1 SGHAT and CDR2 FQNNGV. This CDR3 reads CASSLDLLSPLSPNTEAFF. CDR3 nucleotides: TGTGCCAGCAGCTTAGATCTTTTATCCCCACTCTCGCCCAACACTGAAGCTTTCTTT.

The gene calls are TRBV30 and TRBJ1-5, with 7 bases matching TRBD1. Germline V gene lookup returns CDR1 GTSNPN and CDR2 SVGIG (reference sequence). The CDR3 is 14 residues long. After removal of 4 bases from V and 9 bases from J, the junction contained 12 bases not matched to a gene. The CDR3, as DNA: TGTGCCTGGACCACCTCAGGGGGTTCGCGGCCCCAGCATTTT. Residues: CAWTTSGGSRPQHF.

This clone was counted a single time. The rearrangement links TRBV7-6 to TRBJ2-1, with 16 positions matching TRBD2. The trim removed 5 bases at V and 3 bases at J, leaving 4 bases unmatched. Germline V gene lookup returns CDR1 SGHVS and CDR2 FNYEAQ. The CDR3 loop spans 17 amino acids. Here the CDR3 reads CASSPGLAGGFYNEQFF. The CDR3 nucleotides read TGTGCCAGCAGCCCGGGACTAGCGGGGGGGTTCTACAATGAGCAGTTCTTC.

The V call is TRBV28, the J call TRBJ1-2; 7 positions match TRBD1. Germline CDR1 and CDR2: MDHEN and SYDVKM. CDR3 length: 12 amino acids. V lost 3 bases, J lost 8 bases, and 3 bases stayed unmatched. In nucleotides, the CDR3 is TGTGCCAGCAGTTTCCCGGACAGGGGCTACACCTTC. It specifies CASSFPDRGYTF.

This sequence joins TRBV20-1 and TRBJ1-3; D remains ambiguous. V lost 6 bases and J lost 4, with 4 bases in between. CDR1 and CDR2 from the germline V gene are DFQATT and SNEGSKA (reference sequence). This CDR3 region has 10 residues. The CDR3 nucleotides read TGCAGTGCCGTCGGAAACACCATATATTTT. It yields the protein CSAVGNTIYF.

The chain employs TRBV5-1 and TRBJ2-3, with TRBD2 matching over 7 bases. With 4 bases clipped from V and 5 bases from J, the junction kept 4 bases outside the gene matches. The CDR3 runs 13 residues. CDR1 is SGHRS, CDR2 YFSETQ, per germline. The CDR3 DNA reads as TGCGCCAGCAGCCGGGCGGGGGTAGATACGCAGTATTTT. Protein sequence: CASSRAGVDTQYF. The variable domain in full, with the rest retrieved from reference TRBV5-1 and TRBJ2-3, is KAGVTQTPRYLIKTRGQQVTLSCSPISGHRSVSWYQQTPGQGLQFLFEYFSETQRNKGNFPGRFSGRQFSNSRSEMNVSTLELGDSALYLCASSRAGVDTQYFGPGTRLTVL.

The rearrangement joins TRBV19 to TRBJ1-1, with D possibly matching TRBD1 (5 bases). The CDR3 totals 11 residues. In germline, CDR1 is LNHDA, CDR2 SQIVND (reference sequence). The germline V and J ends were trimmed by 9 bases and 4 bases, with 9 bases remaining between them. The CDR3 sequence is CASATVTEAFF. DNA of the CDR3: TGTGCCAGCGCGACAGTCACTGAAGCTTTCTTT.